The entry that follows covers one T cell receptor (beta chain) sequence. What antigen it recognizes has not been identified. There are no base qualities to consult, and no much larger clone falls within one base. The source of the sample is a study of persistence of HIV-infected CD4 T cells (dated by TCRdb to 2018 to 2021). Background on the whole study: The study isolated CMV- and HIV-1 Gag-responding CD4+ T cells from ART-treated individuals to examine antigen-driven clonal expansion of HIV-1-infected cells. Suppressive ART had been received by participants for a median of roughly eight years. Peripheral blood samples of up to roughly 180 mL were obtained at multiple time points, with the exception of two participants, for whom leukapheresis was performed at a single time point. The clonality of all cells in each sorted population was assessed by TCRbeta sequencing, whereas the clonality of infected cells was assessed by proviral sequencing. For the TCR cluster analysis across participants, fewer than 10 participants were included for CMV and more than five participants for Gag.

Results the study describes overall, beyond this receptor: Degenerate expanded CDR3beta sequences were enriched in antigen-responding cells, suggesting convergent selection of CD4+ responses to CMV and Gag. Significantly lower TCRbeta richness was observed in CMV- and Gag-responding cells than in anti-CD3/anti-CD28-responding cells, and higher oligoclonality was observed in CMV-responding cells than in CD3/CD28-stimulated and Gag-responding cells. Because the TCR analyses were done in bulk, restricting them to just the rare CMV-responding cells that actually carried HIV-1 proviruses was not possible. Within the same sorted populations, TCR oligoclonality correlated with proviral oligoclonality. Only a small number of individuals took part in the study, and only a limited range of antigens was tested.

The germline V gene supplies CDR1 SQVTM and CDR2 ANQGSEA. V is pruned by 5 bases and J by 4 bases, leaving 8 bases of the junction without a gene match. From the cysteine up to the phenylalanine, the CDR3 has a length of 16 residues. Only CDR3 DNA is held: 48 bases, read in frame from base 1. The immunoSEQ hsTCRB assay version 4, run in survey mode, was used to sequence TCRbeta repertoires from genomic DNA. Genomic DNA was diluted to about 10 ng/uL, and up to roughly 1 ug per sample was used for TCRbeta sequencing. Per the source publication's procedure: TCRbeta data were analyzed in ImmunoSeq Analyzer 3.0, with diversity computed on productive nucleotide rearrangements. Lower-bound TCR diversity was estimated with the improved Chao index, and clonality with the Gini coefficient using the Immunarch R package. Nucleotide rearrangements that differed but encoded the same CDR3beta amino acid sequence were counted as separate clonotypes. Differential abundance analysis found TCRbeta sequences that were significantly enriched in antigen-responding cells compared with anti-CD3/anti-CD28-activated cells. TCRs were clustered by predicted peptide-MHC specificity with GLIPH2, both within individual participants and across merged participant data sets. Drawn from immuneACCESS, this table holds only the in-frame rearrangements with V and J called that TCRdb kept. Clones are partly lost; checked studies trace under half to an unresolved V gene and leave the rest unexplained. V, J and clone size are taken as reported in that table, and D and trimming were inferred from the DNA itself. Here the sample has about 64,000 clones; over 60% occur a single time. More than 1.5% of the sample lies in the top ten.

The treatment or condition label, read with the paper, signifies: suppressive antiretroviral therapy. A pool of overlapping HIV-1 Gag 15-mer peptides, at roughly 1 ug per peptide per mL, was used to stimulate the cells. Memory populations depleted of antigen-responding cells were obtained by sorting nonresponding CD40L-negative CD69-negative CD45RO-high memory CD4+ T cells. Participants were HIV-1-infected adults who started suppressive ART during chronic infection. Participants had undetectable plasma HIV-1 RNA below 50 copies/mL for at least 4 years. To be included, participants needed a CD4+ T cell count above 400 cells/uL and a positive CMV serology. Before stimulation, PBMCs were isolated using density centrifugation and depleted of CD8+ T cells. CD8-depleted PBMCs were stimulated for 15 to 20 hours with anti-CD28/CD49d costimulation, CD40-blocking antibody and enfuvirtide to prevent new infections. Cells were sorted on a Beckman Coulter MoFlo Legacy or XDP sorter, with propidium iodide excluding dead cells. The QIAamp DNA Mini Kit was used for genomic DNA extraction from samples above one million cells, and the Quick-DNA Microprep Kit was used otherwise.

The sequences come from CD4+ T cells sorted from PBMCs after approximately 20-hour stimulation, collected from a patient who received antiretroviral therapy. Read against the paper, the sample's cell subset or site label means: CD40L-CD69- CD45RO-high memory CD4 T cells not responding to Gag peptides. This clonotype was obtained from an adult man with HIV who was CMV-seropositive. In this chain, TRBV29-1 is recombined with TRBJ1-4; TRBD1 agrees with 12 junctional bases. The nucleotides are TGCAGCGTTCCCGGGACAGGGGGCAATGGTAATGAAAAACTGTTTTTT. Its translation reads: CSVPGTGGNGNEKLFF.